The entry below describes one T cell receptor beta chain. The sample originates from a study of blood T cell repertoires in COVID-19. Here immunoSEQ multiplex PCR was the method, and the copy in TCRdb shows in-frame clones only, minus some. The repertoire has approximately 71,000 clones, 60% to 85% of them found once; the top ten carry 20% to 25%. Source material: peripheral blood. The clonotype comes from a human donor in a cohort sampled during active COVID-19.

CDR3 DNA sequence: TGTGCCAGCAGCGTGTCATCCAGGGGCGCAAATGAAAAACTGTTTTTT. Protein sequence: CASSVSSRGANEKLFF. The chain is built from TRBV9 and TRBJ1-4, with a possible D match to TRBD1 (6 bases). Germline CDR1 SGDLS, CDR2 YYNGEE. The V and J ends lost 2 bases and 5 bases respectively, with 16 bases between them. This CDR3 is built from 16 residues.